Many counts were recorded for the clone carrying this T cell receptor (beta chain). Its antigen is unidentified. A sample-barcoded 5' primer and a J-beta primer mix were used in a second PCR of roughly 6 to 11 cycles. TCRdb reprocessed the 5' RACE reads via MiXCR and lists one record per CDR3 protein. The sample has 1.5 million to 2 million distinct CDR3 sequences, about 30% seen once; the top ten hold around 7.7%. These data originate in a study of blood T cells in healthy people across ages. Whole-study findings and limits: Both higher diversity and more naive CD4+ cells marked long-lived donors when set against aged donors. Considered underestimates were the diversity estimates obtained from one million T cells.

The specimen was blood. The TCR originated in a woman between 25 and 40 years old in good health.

The CDR3 DNA sequence: TGTGCCAGCACCCTTCTGGGGGGCGCAGATACGCAGTATTTT. Translated, it gives CASTLLGGADTQYF. This sequence joins TRBV6-6 and TRBJ2-3, with D possibly called TRBD1 or TRBD2 (6 bases each). CDR3 size: 14 residues. V lost 7 bases to trimming and J lost 4 bases, with 15 bases between them. In germline, CDR1 is MNHNY, CDR2 SVGAGI (reference sequence).